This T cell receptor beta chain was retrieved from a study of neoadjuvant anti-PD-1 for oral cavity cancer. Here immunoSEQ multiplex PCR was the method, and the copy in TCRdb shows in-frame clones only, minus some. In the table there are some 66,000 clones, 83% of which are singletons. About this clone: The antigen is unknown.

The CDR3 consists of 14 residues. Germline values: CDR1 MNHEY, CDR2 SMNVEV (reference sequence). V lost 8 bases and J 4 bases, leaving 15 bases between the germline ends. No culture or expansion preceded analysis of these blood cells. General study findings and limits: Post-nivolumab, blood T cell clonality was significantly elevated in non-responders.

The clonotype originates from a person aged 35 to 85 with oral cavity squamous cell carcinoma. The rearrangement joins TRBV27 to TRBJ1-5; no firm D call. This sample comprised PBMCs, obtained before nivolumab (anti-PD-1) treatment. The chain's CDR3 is CASGSLARNQPQHF. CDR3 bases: TGTGCCAGCGGGTCCTTGGCTCGAAATCAGCCCCAGCATTTT.